The 30 T cell receptor beta chains presented below share a single source sample, sequenced in a study of blood T cells in healthy people across ages. The authors ran a second PCR of about 6 to 12 cycles using a sample-barcoded 5' primer and a J-beta primer mix. TCRdb reprocessed the 5' RACE reads with MiXCR, giving one entry per CDR3 protein. The table shows more than 1 million distinct CDR3 sequences, with 35% to 50% occurring only once. The sample was blood. These receptors were obtained from a woman aged 55-70 years in good health.

The V gene is TRBV6-5, the J gene TRBJ2-4; TRBD1 is a possible D gene (5 bases). The better agreement between TRBJ2-7 and the DNA end casts doubt on the J call. Germline lookup yields CDR1 MNHEY and CDR2 SVGAGI. This CDR3 has 13 residues. The CDR3 DNA sequence: TGTGCCAGCACCTCTCCAGGGCAGTACGAGCAGTACTTC. Its translation: CASTSPGQYEQYF.

Turning to this clonotype: Germline and junction disagree at one end, which may indicate a read error. The rearrangement links TRBV7-2 to TRBJ2-1, with D perhaps matching TRBD2 (5 bases). The CDR3 is 13 amino acids. Germline V gene data show CDR1 as SGHTA and CDR2 as FQGNSA. CDR3 residues: CAGSGTRLNEQFF. The CDR3 DNA is TGTGCCGGCAGCGGAACTAGGCTTAATGAGCAGTTCTTC.

This clonotype has only a few counts. The chain carries TRBV11-1 and TRBJ2-3; TRBD2 matches at 12 bases. The length of the CDR3 is 19 residues. V shed 5 bases and J 4 bases; nucleotides not matched to a gene: 16. The V gene's germline CDR1 is SGHAT and CDR2 FQDESV (reference sequence). The CDR3 region has the DNA TGTGCCAGCAGCGTGACTAGCGGGAGAACACAGCTTTGGGCAGATACGCAGTATTTT. It encodes CASSVTSGRTQLWADTQYF.

This clonotype came up a few times. The rearrangement uses TRBV15 and TRBJ2-4; D remains ambiguous. Per germline, CDR1 LNHNV and CDR2 YYDKDF (reference sequence). Trimming removed 7 bases from V and 0 bases from J, with 13 bases in between. CDR3 length: 15 amino acids. Here the CDR3 reads CATTSRVLAKNIQYF. The DNA for the CDR3 is TGTGCCACCACCTCGCGTGTACTAGCCAAAAACATTCAGTACTTC.

The V gene is TRBV9, the J gene TRBJ1-1; D gene uncertain. The CDR3 sequence is 15 residues long. Germline lookup yields CDR1 SGDLS and CDR2 YYNGEE. V lost 3 bases, J lost 1 base, and 13 bases lay in between. The CDR3: CASSEGRGKNTEAFF. CDR3 sequence (DNA): TGTGCCAGCAGCGAAGGACGGGGAAAGAACACTGAAGCTTTCTTT.

This chain connects TRBV10-2 to TRBJ2-7; D gene ambiguous. CDR3 size: 14 residues. Germline lookup yields CDR1 WSHSY and CDR2 SAAADI. V was cut by 5 bases and J by 2 bases, with 13 bases left in between. The CDR3 region is CASSFFRTTYEQYF. CDR3 nucleotides: TGCGCCAGCAGTTTTTTTAGGACCACCTACGAGCAGTACTTC.

The chain carries TRBV13 and TRBJ2-7; weak D call: TRBD2 (5 bases). Looked up from germline, CDR1 is PRHDT and CDR2 is FYEKMQ (reference sequence). The CDR3 spans 16 residues. V was clipped by 5 bases and J by 0 bases, with 17 bases between them. The DNA for the CDR3 is TGTGCCAGCAGCGACCTTACGGGGTCCCGCTCCTACGAGCAGTACTTC. Protein product: CASSDLTGSRSYEQYF.

The chain uses TRBV6-1 and TRBJ2-5; 7 bases align to TRBD1. V was clipped by 6 bases and J by 5 bases; unmatched bases: 9. CDR1 and CDR2 (germline): MNHNS, SASEGT. The CDR3 is 14 residues long. The CDR3: CASRLGRQGETQYF. CDR3 in DNA: TGTGCCAGCAGACTAGGCCGACAGGGTGAGACCCAGTACTTC.

The chain combines TRBV10-3 with TRBJ2-3; maybe TRBD2 (6 bases). The CDR3 runs 16 residues. Germline lookup yields CDR1 ENHRY and CDR2 SYGVKD. Trimming took 3 bases from V and 2 from J, leaving 15 bases between them. CDR3 residues: CAISERVADLTDTQYF. The CDR3 DNA reads TGTGCCATCAGTGAACGTGTAGCGGACCTCACAGATACGCAGTATTTT.

The rearrangement links TRBV29-1 to TRBJ2-5; 8 nucleotides match TRBD2. The V segment lost 1 base and the J segment 11 bases; nucleotides outside the gene matches: 24. The CDR3 is 18 amino acids. Germline V CDR1 and CDR2: SQVTM, ANQGSEA. The DNA for the CDR3 is TGCAGCGTTGAAGTTTATTCTGGACTAGCAACCCTTGACAATGAGCAGTACTTC. This codes for CSVEVYSGLATLDNEQYF. Variable domain in full (rest from reference TRBV29-1 and TRBJ2-5): SAVISQKPSRDICQRGTSLTIQCQVDSQVTMMFWYRQQPGQSLTLIATANQGSEATYESGFVIDKFPISRPNLTFSTLTVSNMSPEDSSIYLCSVEVYSGLATLDNEQYFGPGTRLLVL.

The chain recombines TRBV6-1 with TRBJ2-7, with 10 bases fitting TRBD2. V gave up 4 bases and J gave up 7 bases; unmatched junction bases: 10. Per the germline V gene, CDR1 is MNHNS and CDR2 is SASEGT. This CDR3 region has 15 residues. The CDR3 region has the DNA TGTGCCAGCAGTGTCAGAGCGGGAGGGCCGGATGAGCAGTACTTC. It specifies CASSVRAGGPDEQYF.

J is TRBJ2-5 and V is TRBV15, with TRBD2 identical over 10 bases. V lost 2 bases, J lost 3 bases, and 12 bases stayed unmatched. CDR1 and CDR2 from the germline V gene are LNHNV and YYDKDF (reference sequence). The CDR3 covers 18 residues. The CDR3 protein is CATSRPITAGGPEETQYF. DNA for the CDR3: TGTGCCACCAGCAGACCGATTACAGCGGGAGGGCCGGAAGAGACCCAGTACTTC.

This clonotype was recorded a few times. The chain is built from TRBV10-3 and TRBJ2-1, with 7 nucleotides matching TRBD1. With V trimmed by 7 bases and J by 2 bases, 2 bases remained unmatched. Germline CDR1 ENHRY, CDR2 SYGVKD. The CDR3 consists of 13 residues. The CDR3 sequence is CAIKGTAYNEQFF. DNA for the CDR3: TGTGCCATCAAGGGGACAGCCTACAATGAGCAGTTCTTC.

This chain links TRBV9 with TRBJ2-7; 9 bases are a match to TRBD2. The V segment lost 4 bases and the J segment 2 bases; nucleotides outside the gene matches: 7. Germline V gives CDR1 SGDLS, CDR2 YYNGEE. The CDR3 has 15 residues. Here the CDR3 reads CASSPGGRAPYEQYF. In DNA form, the CDR3 reads TGTGCCAGCAGCCCTGGCGGGAGGGCCCCCTACGAGCAGTACTTC.

CDR3 nucleotides: TGTGCCAGCAGCTTGGACTCCGTTTGGGGTGAGCAGTTCTTC. It yields the protein CASSLDSVWGEQFF. This chain links TRBV11-2 with TRBJ2-1, with a possible D match to TRBD2 (5 bases). Germline V gene lookup returns CDR1 SGHAT and CDR2 FQNNGV. Trimming removed 3 bases at V and 9 bases at J, with 15 bases between. The CDR3 covers 14 residues.

V and J are TRBV11-3 and TRBJ1-2; D remains ambiguous. V was pared by 2 bases and J by 5 bases, with 9 bases between. There are 13 residues in the CDR3. In germline, CDR1 is SGHNT, CDR2 YENEEA. The CDR3 DNA reads TGTGCCAGCAGCTTACCCGATGCGTATGGCTACACCTTC. This gives the protein CASSLPDAYGYTF.

This clonotype was counted only a few times. The V and J genes are TRBV2 and TRBJ2-1; D not resolved. V was cut by 3 bases and J by 0 bases, with 21 bases left in between. The CDR3 is 19 residues long. The germline gives CDR1 SNHLY, CDR2 FYNNEI. CDR3 sequence (DNA): TGTGCCAGCAGTGATCTACACATGGGCGCCCCCGACTCCTACAATGAGCAGTTCTTC. Protein sequence: CASSDLHMGAPDSYNEQFF.

CDR3 protein: CASSLLAAPYEQYF. CDR3 coding DNA: TGTGCCAGCAGCTTGCTTGCGGCCCCCTACGAGCAGTACTTC. The chain couples TRBV5-6 to TRBJ2-7; no definite D call. Germline V CDR1 and CDR2: SGHDT, YYEEEE. The V end was cut by 1 base, the J end by 2 bases, with 10 bases between. The length of the CDR3 is 14 residues.

The rearrangement uses TRBV5-1 and TRBJ1-5, with 7 bases identical to TRBD1. The V gene's germline CDR1 is SGHRS and CDR2 YFSETQ. With 0 bases clipped from V and 2 bases from J, the junction kept 5 bases outside the gene matches. This CDR3 is built from 16 residues. CDR3 region: CASSLEGAGGNQPQHF. DNA for the CDR3: TGCGCCAGCAGCTTGGAGGGGGCAGGGGGCAATCAGCCCCAGCATTTT.

This clonotype has more than one count but fewer than ten. The chain employs TRBV12-5 and TRBJ2-1, with 12 bases matching TRBD2. Unmatched junction bases numbered 5, after V lost 2 bases and J lost 6 bases. The length of the CDR3 is 16 residues. The germline V gene encodes CDR1 LGHNT and CDR2 FRNRAP. In nucleotides, the CDR3 is TGTGCTAGTGGTTTGAGACTAGCGGGAGAGGTCAATGAGCAGTTCTTC. The encoded protein is CASGLRLAGEVNEQFF.

The rearrangement links TRBV9 to TRBJ2-3; D remains unclear. CDR3 length equals 15 residues. Germline CDR1 SGDLS, CDR2 YYNGEE. V was shortened by 0 bases and J by 1 base, with 9 bases between the two germline ends. The CDR3 nucleotides read TGTGCCAGCAGCGTAGACGGCTACCGCACAGATACGCAGTATTTT. Encoded protein: CASSVDGYRTDTQYF.

A few counts support this clonotype. The chain couples TRBV24-1 to TRBJ2-5, with D perhaps TRBD1 or TRBD2 (5 bases each). The CDR3 consists of 11 residues. V was trimmed by 3 bases and J by 13 bases, leaving 11 bases between them. Per the germline V gene, CDR1 is KGHDR and CDR2 is SFDVKD. The CDR3 reads CATSDEGMGYF. In nucleotides, the CDR3 is TGTGCCACCAGTGATGAGGGGATGGGGTACTTC.

The genes are TRBV4-1 and TRBJ2-7; 12 nucleotides line up with TRBD2. V lost 0 bases, J lost 5 bases, and 5 bases stayed unmatched. In germline, CDR1 is MGHRA, CDR2 YSYEKL. The CDR3 is made up of 16 amino acids. The DNA for the CDR3 is TGCGCCAGCAGCCAAGAAGCTAGCGGGGGGGTAAACGAGCAGTACTTC. It encodes CASSQEASGGVNEQYF.

The chain uses TRBV25-1 and TRBJ2-1, with TRBD2 matching over 13 bases. J lost 6 bases, V lost 4 bases, and 6 bases had no gene match. The CDR3 extends over 16 amino acids. Germline values: CDR1 MGHDK, CDR2 SYGVNS. The DNA for the CDR3 is TGTGCCAGCAGTGTCGGGACTAGCGGGAAATGCAATGAGCAGTTCTTC. Residues: CASSVGTSGKCNEQFF.

J is TRBJ2-7 and V is TRBV15; TRBD2 matches at 10 bases. The germline V gene has CDR1 LNHNV and CDR2 YYDKDF (reference sequence). Losses at the gene ends were 5 bases for V and 2 bases for J; bases not matched to a gene: 9. The CDR3 runs 16 residues. The CDR3 protein is CATSPKGLAVTYEQYF. The CDR3 coding sequence is TGTGCCACCAGCCCCAAAGGACTAGCGGTAACCTACGAGCAGTACTTC.

The rearrangement joins TRBV29-1 to TRBJ2-7; D may be TRBD2 (6 bases). The CDR3 is 11 residues long. CDR1 is SQVTM, CDR2 ANQGSEA, per germline. Trimming pared 4 bases from V and 12 bases from J, leaving 16 bases between. CDR3 sequence reads: CSVGQGGVPYF. The CDR3, as DNA: TGCAGCGTTGGTCAGGGCGGGGTTCCGTACTTC.

The J gene is TRBJ2-3, the V gene TRBV24-1; D is uncertain. V was shortened by 3 bases and J by 4 bases, with 7 bases between the two germline ends. The CDR3 runs to 13 residues. The germline V gene has CDR1 KGHDR and CDR2 SFDVKD. Here the CDR3 reads CATSDTTPDTQYF. The CDR3 DNA reads TGTGCCACCAGTGATACGACCCCAGATACGCAGTATTTT.

This clonotype was seen ten or more times. V usage is TRBV20-1 and J usage is TRBJ2-5, with D perhaps assigned TRBD1 or TRBD2 (5 bases each). CDR3 size: 13 residues. Trimming took 6 bases from V and 5 from J, leaving 16 bases between them. CDR1 is DFQATT, CDR2 SNEGSKA, per germline (reference sequence). The DNA for the CDR3 is TGCAGTGCGAGAAAGGGGAGTATGGAGACCCAGTACTTC. Amino acid sequence: CSARKGSMETQYF.

This chain links TRBV6-5 with TRBJ1-2, with no clear D. The germline CDR1 and CDR2 sequences are MNHEY and SVGAGI. This CDR3 is 12 amino acids long. V lost 0 bases and J lost 5, with 4 bases in between. CDR3 bases: TGTGCCAGCAGTTACTCTGGGTATGGCTACACCTTC. Translated: CASSYSGYGYTF.

In its sample, this clonotype was seen a few times. J is TRBJ2-3 and V is TRBV9, with 10 positions matching TRBD2. Germline CDR1 is SGDLS and CDR2 is YYNGEE. V lost 0 bases and J lost 5; bases outside the gene matches: 9. The CDR3 length is 17 residues. CDR3 residues: CASSVAPGTSDVDTQYF. Here the CDR3 DNA reads TGTGCCAGCAGCGTAGCTCCCGGGACTAGCGATGTAGATACGCAGTATTTT.